This T cell receptor beta chain was retrieved from a study of cytotoxic CD8 clonotypes in ibrutinib-treated CLL. Study summary: There were 11 relapsed/refractory patients and approximately 16 treatment-naive patients, and roughly 18 were IGHV unmutated. General study points: Against age-matched healthy donors, baseline clonality ran higher and tracked circulating CD8+ T-cell counts. Baseline levels were approached again at progression, after clonality had risen at ibrutinib response.

A 1 in 200,000 to 1 in 1 million T cell depth was the sequencing target. TCRdb's copy holds only in-frame clones and misses some; the assay was immunoSEQ multiplex PCR. Among fewer than 25,000 clones listed, roughly 68% were seen once. Notes on this clone: The antigen is unknown.

The receptor was isolated from a human donor with chronic lymphocytic leukemia. The source material was PBMCs, sampled after 24 months of ibrutinib treatment.

CDR3 coding DNA: TGTGCCACCAGCAGAGGAGATGCAACTAATGAAAAACTGTTTTTT. Encoded protein: CATSRGDATNEKLFF. The chain recombines TRBV15 with TRBJ1-4; D unclear. Germline V gives CDR1 LNHNV, CDR2 YYDKDF (reference sequence). The V and J ends lost 1 base and 0 bases respectively, with 6 bases between them. This CDR3 has 15 residues.